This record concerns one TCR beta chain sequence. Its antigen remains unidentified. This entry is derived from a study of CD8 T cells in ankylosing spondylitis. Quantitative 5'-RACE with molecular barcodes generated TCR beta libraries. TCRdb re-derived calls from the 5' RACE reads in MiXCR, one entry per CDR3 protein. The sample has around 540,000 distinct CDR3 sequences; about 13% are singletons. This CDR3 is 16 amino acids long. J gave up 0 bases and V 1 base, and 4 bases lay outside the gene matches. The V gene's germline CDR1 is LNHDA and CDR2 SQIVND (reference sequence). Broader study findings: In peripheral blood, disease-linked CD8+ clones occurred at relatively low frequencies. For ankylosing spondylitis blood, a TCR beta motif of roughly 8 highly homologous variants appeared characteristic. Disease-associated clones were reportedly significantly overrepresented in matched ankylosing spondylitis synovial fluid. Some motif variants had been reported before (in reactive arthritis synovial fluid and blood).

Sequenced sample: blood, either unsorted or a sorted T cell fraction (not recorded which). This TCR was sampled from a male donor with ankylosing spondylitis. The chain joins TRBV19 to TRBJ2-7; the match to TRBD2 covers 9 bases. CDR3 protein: CASSIGNSGSSYEQYF. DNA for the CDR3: TGTGCCAGTAGTATAGGAAATAGCGGGAGCTCCTACGAGCAGTACTTC.